A single sample gave rise to the 27 T cell receptor beta chains below, sequenced in a study of shared clonotypes between healthy human individuals. TCRdb keeps only in-frame clones here, not all; method: immunoSEQ multiplex PCR. This sample has 2 million to 3 million clones, with roughly 93% found just once. The specimen sequenced was naive CD4+ T cells from PBMCs. Stated subset: CD45RA+ positively selected. These TCRs come from a man between 18 and 35 years old in good health. Some clones in this sample may be carry-over from other donors' samples.

The chain uses TRBV15 and TRBJ1-3, with a weak D call TRBD1 (6 bases). Germline V gene sequence: CDR1 LNHNV, CDR2 YYDKDF (reference sequence). V was trimmed by 0 bases and J by 5 bases, leaving 14 bases between them. The CDR3 has 16 amino acids. CDR3: CATSRDRATGRNTIYF. CDR3 DNA: TGTGCCACCAGCAGAGATCGGGCGACAGGCAGAAACACCATATATTTT. Supplemented by reference TRBV15 and TRBJ1-3, the full variable domain reads DAMVIQNPRYQVTQFGKPVTLSCSQTLNHNVMYWYQQKSSQAPKLLFHYYDKDFNNEADTPDNFQSRRPNTSFCFLDIRSPGLGDTAMYLCATSRDRATGRNTIYFGEGSWLTVV.

J is TRBJ1-2 and V is TRBV5-1; tentatively, D is TRBD1 (5 bases). The CDR3 length is 15 residues. CDR1 and CDR2 (germline): SGHRS, YFSETQ. Trimming pared 0 bases from V and 4 bases from J, leaving 13 bases between. The CDR3 loop is CASSLEVGGIYGYTF. CDR3 DNA sequence: TGCGCCAGCAGCTTGGAGGTGGGGGGAATCTATGGCTACACCTTC.

The V and J genes are TRBV5-1 and TRBJ2-1, with D possibly being TRBD2 (6 bases). The ends were cut back, 6 bases at V and 0 bases at J, with 13 bases in the middle. CDR3 size: 15 residues. CDR1 and CDR2 from the germline V gene are SGHRS and YFSETQ. Written as DNA, the CDR3 is TGCGCCAGCAACGCGGGGTCGCGCTCCTACAATGAGCAGTTCTTC. It yields the protein CASNAGSRSYNEQFF. Filled out from reference TRBV5-1 and TRBJ2-1, the complete variable domain reads KAGVTQTPRYLIKTRGQQVTLSCSPISGHRSVSWYQQTPGQGLQFLFEYFSETQRNKGNFPGRFSGRQFSNSRSEMNVSTLELGDSALYLCASNAGSRSYNEQFFGPGTRLTVL.

DNA for the CDR3: TGTGCCAGCAGCGTCATTGGGGGCACAGATACGCAGTATTTT. This encodes CASSVIGGTDTQYF. V usage is TRBV9 and J usage is TRBJ2-3; D gene unclear. CDR3 length: 14 amino acids. V lost 2 bases and J lost 1, with 8 bases in between. CDR1 is SGDLS and CDR2 is YYNGEE in the germline V gene. Full variable domain (missing parts from reference TRBV9 and TRBJ2-3): DSGVTQTPKHLITATGQRVTLRCSPRSGDLSVYWYQQSLDQGLQFLIQYYNGEERAKGNILERFSAQQFPDLHSELNLSSLELGDSALYFCASSVIGGTDTQYFGPGTRLTVL.

The chain is built from TRBV5-5 and TRBJ2-5; 16 bases line up with TRBD2. The V segment lost 4 bases and the J segment 1 base; nucleotides outside the gene matches: 10. This CDR3 has 19 amino acids. Germline CDR1 is SGHKS and CDR2 is YYEKEE (reference sequence). CDR3 coding DNA: TGTGCCAGCAGCCTGGTGGGACTAGCGGGAGGGGGGCCCCAAGAGACCCAGTACTTC. Amino acid sequence: CASSLVGLAGGGPQETQYF. The variable domain in full, with the rest retrieved from reference TRBV5-5 and TRBJ2-5, is DAGVTQSPTHLIKTRGQQVTLRCSPISGHKSVSWYQQVLGQGPQFIFQYYEKEERGRGNFPDRFSARQFPNYSSELNVNALLLGDSALYLCASSLVGLAGGGPQETQYFGPGTRLLVL.

This clone was found once. The chain carries TRBV6-6 and TRBJ1-4; D is unresolved. V gave up 6 bases and J gave up 5 bases, with 16 bases separating them. The CDR3 totals 15 residues. Looked up from germline, CDR1 is MNHNY and CDR2 is SVGAGI (reference sequence). The CDR3 region is CASRADFAPNEKLFF. The CDR3 nucleotides are TGTGCCAGCAGGGCGGACTTCGCTCCCAATGAAAAACTGTTTTTT.

Worth noting for this clone: The sample contains more than one DNA sequence encoding this CDR3. CDR3 nucleotide sequence: TGCGCCAGCAGCTTAGGTGCAGACACAGATACGCAGTATTTT. Its protein product is CASSLGADTDTQYF. The chain is built from TRBV5-1 and TRBJ2-3; D call uncertain. CDR3 length: 14 residues. V lost 2 bases and J lost 2, with 9 bases in between. The germline gives CDR1 SGHRS, CDR2 YFSETQ. Based on the CDR3 plus reference TRBV5-1 and TRBJ2-3, the full variable domain is KAGVTQTPRYLIKTRGQQVTLSCSPISGHRSVSWYQQTPGQGLQFLFEYFSETQRNKGNFPGRFSGRQFSNSRSEMNVSTLELGDSALYLCASSLGADTDTQYFGPGTRLTVL.

V and J are TRBV18 and TRBJ1-2; 7 nucleotides match TRBD1. J lost 4 bases, V lost 6 bases, and 11 bases had no gene match. This CDR3 region has 15 residues. The germline V gene encodes CDR1 KGHSH and CDR2 LQKENI. The CDR3 here is CASSQGDRLIYGYTF. The CDR3 region has the DNA TGTGCCAGCTCCCAGGGGGACCGCCTTATCTATGGCTACACCTTC.

The rearrangement joins TRBV7-7 to TRBJ2-1; 7 bases align to TRBD2. The CDR3 contains 15 residues. After removal of 4 bases from V and 9 bases from J, the junction contained 12 bases not matched to a gene. Germline V CDR1 and CDR2: SSHAT, FNYEAQ (reference sequence). Written as DNA, the CDR3 is TGTGCCAGCAGCTCCTTTGTGGGAGGGCAAAGTGAGCAGTTCTTC. Encoded protein: CASSSFVGGQSEQFF.

V and J are TRBV9 and TRBJ1-2, with TRBD1 as a possible D gene (5 bases). From germline, CDR1 is SGDLS and CDR2 YYNGEE. V lost 4 bases and J 4 bases, leaving 17 bases between the germline ends. This CDR3 comprises 15 residues. For the CDR3, the DNA is TGTGCCAGCAGCCCCAGGGCCGTAGTAATCTATGGCTACACCTTC. Its protein is CASSPRAVVIYGYTF.

V gene TRBV2 combines with J gene TRBJ2-3; no definite D call. The CDR3 consists of 14 residues. The ends were cut back, 4 bases at V and 0 bases at J, with 8 bases in the middle. The germline V gene has CDR1 SNHLY and CDR2 FYNNEI. The CDR3 coding sequence is TGTGCCAGCAGTGCCAGATCAAGCACAGATACGCAGTATTTT. This gives the protein CASSARSSTDTQYF.

The rearrangement links TRBV7-3 to TRBJ2-1, with D hard to call. The CDR3 runs 14 residues. Deletions cut 2 bases from V and 3 bases from J, with 8 bases between. CDR1 SGHTA and CDR2 FQGTGA come from the germline V gene. Here the CDR3 reads CASSLAYGYNEQFF. For the CDR3, the DNA is TGTGCCAGCAGCTTAGCGTACGGCTACAATGAGCAGTTCTTC.

Of note for this clone: A read error may explain this, as a much larger clone is one base away. Additional DNA sequences in this sample encode the identical CDR3. V gene TRBV7-6 combines with J gene TRBJ2-5; no clear D. The germline V gene encodes CDR1 SGHVS and CDR2 FNYEAQ. Trimming shortened V by 4 bases and J by 3 bases, and 3 bases separated the two germline ends. The CDR3 runs to 11 residues. This chain's CDR3 is CASSSEETQYF. As DNA, the CDR3 is TGTGCCAGCAGCTCAGAAGAGACCCAGTACTTC.

The chain has TRBV7-9 and TRBJ2-1; 7 bases fit TRBD2. CDR1 is SEHNR and CDR2 is FQNEAQ in the germline V gene (reference sequence). Trimming cost V 1 base and J 3 bases; bases outside gene matches: 3. CDR3 length: 15 amino acids. The CDR3 region is CASSLEASGYNEQFF. The CDR3 coding sequence is TGTGCCAGCAGCTTAGAGGCTAGCGGCTACAATGAGCAGTTCTTC.

The J gene is TRBJ2-7, the V gene TRBV6-6; 9 bases fit TRBD2. The CDR3 is 16 residues long. Germline CDR1 is MNHNY and CDR2 is SVGAGI (reference sequence). Trimming took 4 bases from V and 5 from J; bases not matched to a gene: 12. CDR3 sequence (DNA): TGTGCCAGCAGTTCCCCTTGGGCGGGAGGGCCCCACGAGCAGTACTTC. Protein sequence: CASSSPWAGGPHEQYF.

This clone was seen once. Here the CDR3 DNA reads TGCGCCAGCAGCTTGCAAGGTCAGGGCAATGAGCAGTTCTTC. This encodes CASSLQGQGNEQFF. The chain is built from TRBV5-1 and TRBJ2-1, with a tentative D call TRBD1 (5 bases). The germline gives CDR1 SGHRS, CDR2 YFSETQ. The V gene lost 1 base and the J gene lost 6 bases, with 11 bases spanning the gap. CDR3 length: 14 residues.

The rearrangement links TRBV4-3 to TRBJ2-4, with unresolved D. CDR3 length: 17 residues. Germline V gives CDR1 LGHNA, CDR2 YSLEER. Trimming took 0 bases from V and 4 from J, leaving 16 bases between them. The CDR3 is CASSQDPGGIKKNIQYF. Here the CDR3 DNA reads TGCGCCAGCAGCCAAGACCCCGGTGGAATAAAAAAAAACATTCAGTACTTC.

The chain couples TRBV18 to TRBJ1-5; 8 bases are a match to TRBD1. The CDR3 consists of 16 residues. CDR1 and CDR2 from the germline V gene are KGHSH and LQKENI. J was trimmed by 2 bases and V by 4 bases; bases with no gene match: 7. This CDR3 reads CASSLFRGQGNQPQHF. DNA of the CDR3: TGTGCCAGCTCACTTTTCAGGGGGCAGGGCAATCAGCCCCAGCATTTT.

V is TRBV5-1 and J is TRBJ2-3; TRBD2 aligns across 7 bases. Germline trimming cut 0 bases from V and 5 bases from J; bases unmatched to any gene: 9. This CDR3 is built from 16 residues. CDR1 and CDR2 (germline): SGHRS, YFSETQ. DNA for the CDR3: TGCGCCAGCAGCTTGGTGGCGGGAGCGGTAGGAGATACGCAGTATTTT. Encoded protein: CASSLVAGAVGDTQYF.

This clone was found once. The rearrangement uses TRBV28 and TRBJ2-3, with a weak D call TRBD2 (6 bases). The CDR3 runs to 16 residues. From germline, CDR1 is MDHEN and CDR2 SYDVKM. Trimming stripped 7 bases from V and 3 bases from J, with 20 bases between. The CDR3 loop reads CASTHGLTPITDTQYF. The CDR3 nucleotides are TGTGCCAGCACCCACGGACTAACCCCTATAACAGATACGCAGTATTTT. Drawing the rest from reference TRBV28 and TRBJ2-3, the complete variable domain is DVKVTQSSRYLVKRTGEKVFLECVQDMDHENMFWYRQDPGLGLRLIYFSYDVKMKEKGDIPEGYSVSREKKERFSLILESASTNQTSMYLCASTHGLTPITDTQYFGPGTRLTVL.

V and J are TRBV4-1 and TRBJ1-5; D might be TRBD1 (5 bases). CDR3 length equals 17 residues. The V gene's germline CDR1 is MGHRA and CDR2 YSYEKL. Trimming shortened V by 1 base and J by 2 bases, and 15 bases separated the two germline ends. CDR3 in amino acids: CASSQGLWGMGNQPQHF. CDR3 DNA sequence: TGCGCCAGCAGCCAAGGATTGTGGGGCATGGGCAATCAGCCCCAGCATTTT.

The chain combines TRBV4-1 with TRBJ1-3; no reliable D call. Trimming stripped 4 bases from V and 7 bases from J, with 20 bases between. Germline loops: CDR1 MGHRA, CDR2 YSYEKL. The CDR3 covers 16 residues. The CDR3 spells CASSPLFGRTFNTIYF. CDR3 sequence (DNA): TGCGCCAGCAGCCCCCTTTTTGGCAGGACCTTTAACACCATATATTTT.

The CDR3 region is CASSLSGATYLSYNEQFF. In nucleotides, the CDR3 is TGTGCCAGCAGCTTGTCGGGAGCCACCTATCTCTCCTACAATGAGCAGTTCTTC. This sequence joins TRBV11-2 and TRBJ2-1, with D possibly TRBD2 on 6 matching bases. The CDR3 spans 18 residues. Trimming took 3 bases from V and 0 from J, leaving 18 bases between them. The germline CDR1 and CDR2 sequences are SGHAT and FQNNGV.

The chain recombines TRBV20-1 with TRBJ2-3; no definite D call. The CDR3 covers 11 residues. Germline assignment: CDR1 DFQATT and CDR2 SNEGSKA (reference sequence). V shed 7 bases and J shed 0 bases, with 5 bases lying between them. CDR3 amino acids: CSGHSTDTQYF. The CDR3 DNA sequence: TGCAGTGGGCATAGCACAGATACGCAGTATTTT.

The chain couples TRBV15 to TRBJ2-5, with 9 bases aligning to TRBD2. The trim removed 1 base at V and 4 bases at J, leaving 10 bases unmatched. The CDR3 runs to 17 residues. Germline V lookup: CDR1 LNHNV, CDR2 YYDKDF (reference sequence). The CDR3 DNA sequence: TGTGCCACCAGCAGAGGGGGTAGCGGGAGTGGGCCAGAGACCCAGTACTTC. It is translated as CATSRGGSGSGPETQYF.

The V call is TRBV4-2, the J call TRBJ1-2; a weak D match, TRBD1 (6 bases). Germline CDR1 is LGHNA and CDR2 is YNFKEQ. The ends were cut back, 3 bases at V and 4 bases at J, with 18 bases in the middle. The CDR3 has 16 amino acids. The CDR3 sequence: CASSHRGGQRIYGYTF. In nucleotides, the CDR3 is TGTGCCAGCAGCCATCGGGGGGGACAACGAATCTATGGCTACACCTTC.

The chain uses TRBV12-1 and TRBJ1-1. TRBV12-1 represents a pseudogene. The CDR3 contains 9 residues. The CDR3 loop is CALHTEAFF. The CDR3 DNA reads as TGTGCCCTACACACTGAAGCTTTCTTT.